The 10 T cell receptor beta chains reported below all come from one sample, sequenced in a study of cytomegalovirus exposure and HLA in healthy donors. Both 60 Vbeta primers and 13 Jbeta primers went into the PCR. The table came from immunoSEQ multiplex PCR; TCRdb's copy has only in-frame clones and leaves some out. The sample has roughly 120,000 clones; 15% to 19% are singletons. The sample was PBMCs. These receptor sequences come from a woman in her late teens or twenties in good health and CMV-seronegative.

The sample holds a few counts of this clone. Written as DNA, the CDR3 is TGCGCCAGCAGCTTGGGGCTGGCCCCTGGCACAGATACGCAGTATTTT. This gives the protein CASSLGLAPGTDTQYF. The V call is TRBV5-1, the J call TRBJ2-3; D unresolved. CDR3 length: 16 residues. Germline assignment: CDR1 SGHRS and CDR2 YFSETQ. The V gene lost 0 bases and the J gene lost 1 base, with 12 bases spanning the gap.

The chain recombines TRBV7-9 with TRBJ1-1; the match to TRBD1 covers 7 bases. The length of the CDR3 is 13 residues. With 5 bases clipped from V and 3 bases from J, the junction kept 3 bases outside the gene matches. Germline-derived CDR1 and CDR2 are SEHNR and FQNEAQ (reference sequence). In DNA form, the CDR3 reads TGTGCCAGCAGCCCAGGGGGGTACACTGAAGCTTTCTTT. It codes for CASSPGGYTEAFF.

This clone was counted between two and nine times. The V call is TRBV28, the J call TRBJ1-4; TRBD1 is a possible D gene (5 bases). Germline CDR1 and CDR2: MDHEN and SYDVKM. This CDR3 has 13 residues. Trimming removed 8 bases at V and 1 base at J, with 8 bases between. CDR3 region: CASFQGTNEKLFF. DNA for the CDR3: TGTGCCAGCTTCCAGGGAACTAATGAAAAACTGTTTTTT.

The V call is TRBV5-4, the J call TRBJ2-7; no definite D call. Germline V lookup: CDR1 SGHNT, CDR2 YYREEE (reference sequence). The length of the CDR3 is 12 residues. V was clipped by 3 bases and J by 1 base, with 5 bases between them. This CDR3 is CASSSYSYEQYF. CDR3 sequence (DNA): TGTGCCAGCAGCTCCTATTCCTACGAGCAGTACTTC.

The J gene is TRBJ2-7, the V gene TRBV7-3; 8 bases agree with TRBD1. After removal of 5 bases from V and 6 bases from J, the junction contained 6 bases not matched to a gene. The CDR3 totals 13 residues. Germline assignment: CDR1 SGHTA and CDR2 FQGTGA. As DNA, the CDR3 is TGTGCCAGCAGCCGATACGGACAGGGCGAGCAGTACTTC. It is translated as CASSRYGQGEQYF.

This clone was recorded a few times. The gene calls are TRBV6-5 and TRBJ2-7, with 8 bases matching TRBD2. Germline V gene lookup returns CDR1 MNHEY and CDR2 SVGAGI. This CDR3 has 16 amino acids. Unmatched junction bases numbered 10, after V lost 3 bases and J lost 3 bases. CDR3 nucleotides: TGTGCCAGCAGTTATGGAGCGGGACTAGGGATCTACGAGCAGTACTTC. Translation gives CASSYGAGLGIYEQYF.

This clone came up a few times. The V gene is TRBV7-9, the J gene TRBJ1-5; 9 bases match TRBD1. Germline CDR1 and CDR2: SEHNR and FQNEAQ (reference sequence). This CDR3 spans 15 amino acids. The ends lost 5 bases at V and 2 bases at J; junction bases unmatched: 4. The CDR3 region is CASSGQGTGNQPQHF. CDR3 sequence (DNA): TGTGCCAGCAGCGGACAGGGGACGGGCAATCAGCCCCAGCATTTT.

This clone was observed a handful of times. V is TRBV27 and J is TRBJ2-3, with 7 bases aligning to TRBD2. The CDR3 sequence is 15 residues long. Trimming at V came to 5 bases and at J to 4 bases, leaving 9 bases not matched to a gene. Germline V gene lookup returns CDR1 MNHEY and CDR2 SMNVEV (reference sequence). The CDR3 bases are TGTGCCAGCAGTAGGCGGGAGTTAGGGCCAGATACGCAGTATTTT. Amino acid sequence: CASSRRELGPDTQYF.

This clone was picked up a small number of times. This sequence joins TRBV29-1 and TRBJ1-1; D not certain. Germline CDR1 and CDR2: SQVTM and ANQGSEA. The CDR3 runs 16 residues. The V and J ends lost 3 bases and 0 bases respectively, with 17 bases between them. CDR3 nucleotide sequence: TGCAGCGTTGACGTCCCCAGGCAGGCTATGAACACTGAAGCTTTCTTT. This sequence encodes CSVDVPRQAMNTEAFF. The variable domain in full, with the rest retrieved from reference TRBV29-1 and TRBJ1-1, is SAVISQKPSRDICQRGTSLTIQCQVDSQVTMMFWYRQQPGQSLTLIATANQGSEATYESGFVIDKFPISRPNLTFSTLTVSNMSPEDSSIYLCSVDVPRQAMNTEAFFGQGTRLTVV.

This chain connects TRBV5-1 to TRBJ1-3; 8 nucleotides agree with TRBD1. This CDR3 is built from 16 residues. Looked up from germline, CDR1 is SGHRS and CDR2 is YFSETQ. The junction had 8 bases not matched to a gene; V was cut back by 2 bases and J by 4 bases. CDR3 region: CASSFRQGWDGNTIYF. In DNA, the CDR3 is TGCGCCAGCAGCTTCCGACAGGGGTGGGACGGAAACACCATATATTTT. The variable domain in full, completed from reference TRBV5-1 and TRBJ1-3, reads KAGVTQTPRYLIKTRGQQVTLSCSPISGHRSVSWYQQTPGQGLQFLFEYFSETQRNKGNFPGRFSGRQFSNSRSEMNVSTLELGDSALYLCASSFRQGWDGNTIYFGEGSWLTVV.